This entry features one T cell receptor (beta chain) sequence. Its antigen remains unidentified. Combining a sample-barcoded 5' primer with a J-beta primer mix, a second PCR ran for about 7 to 11 cycles. All samples gave at least 2.5 million CDR3-containing paired-end reads. Each CDR3 protein is one row after TCRdb ran MiXCR on the 5' RACE reads. Of 790,000 or so distinct CDR3 sequences in the sample, 45% to 70% were seen once. This CDR3 has 15 residues. Trimming pared 0 bases from V and 2 bases from J, leaving 10 bases between. Germline CDR1 LNHNV, CDR2 YYDKDF (reference sequence). Investigators took 8.5 to 10 milliliters of peripheral blood from every donor. The data stem from a study of blood T cells in healthy people across ages. Findings of the study overall: Diversity figures based on one million T cells were deemed too low. Lack of knowledge of donor CMV status possibly confounded expanded clonotype changes.

V gene TRBV15 combines with J gene TRBJ1-1, with no clear D. Source material: blood. The clonotype comes from a man aged 40-49 years in good health. In nucleotides, the CDR3 is TGTGCCACCAGCAGAGACCCTCGGGGTAACACTGAAGCTTTCTTT. This gives the protein CATSRDPRGNTEAFF.